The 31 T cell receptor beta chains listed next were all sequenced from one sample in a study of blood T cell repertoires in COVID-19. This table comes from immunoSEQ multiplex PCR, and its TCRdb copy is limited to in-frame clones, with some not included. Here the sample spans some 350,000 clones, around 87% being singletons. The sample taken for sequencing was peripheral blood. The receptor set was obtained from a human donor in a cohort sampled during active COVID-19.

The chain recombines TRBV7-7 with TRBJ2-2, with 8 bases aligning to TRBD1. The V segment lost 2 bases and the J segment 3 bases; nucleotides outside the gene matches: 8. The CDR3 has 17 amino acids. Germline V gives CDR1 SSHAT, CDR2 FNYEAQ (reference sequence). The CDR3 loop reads CASSLTAGGQYTGELFF. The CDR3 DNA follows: TGTGCCAGCAGCTTAACTGCAGGGGGCCAGTACACCGGGGAGCTGTTTTTT.

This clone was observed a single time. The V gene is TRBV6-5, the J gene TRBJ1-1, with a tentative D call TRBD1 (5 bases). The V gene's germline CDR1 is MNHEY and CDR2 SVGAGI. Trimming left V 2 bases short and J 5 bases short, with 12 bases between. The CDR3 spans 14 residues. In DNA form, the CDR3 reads TGTGCCAGCAGTTACACAGGTGGAGGGACTGAAGCTTTCTTT. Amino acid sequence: CASSYTGGGTEAFF.

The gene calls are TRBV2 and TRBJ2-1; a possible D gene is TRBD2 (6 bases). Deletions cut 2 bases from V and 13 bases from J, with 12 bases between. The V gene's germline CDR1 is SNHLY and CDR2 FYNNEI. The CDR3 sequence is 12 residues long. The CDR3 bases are TGTGCCAGCAGTGAAACCCCGGGAGTTCAGTTCTTC. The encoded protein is CASSETPGVQFF.

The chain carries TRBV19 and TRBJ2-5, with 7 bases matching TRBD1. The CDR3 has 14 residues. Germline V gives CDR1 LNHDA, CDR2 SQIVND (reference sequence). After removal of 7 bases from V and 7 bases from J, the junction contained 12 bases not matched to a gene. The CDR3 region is CASTLRQGVGTQYF. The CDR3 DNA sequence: TGTGCCAGTACCCTACGACAGGGAGTAGGGACCCAGTACTTC.

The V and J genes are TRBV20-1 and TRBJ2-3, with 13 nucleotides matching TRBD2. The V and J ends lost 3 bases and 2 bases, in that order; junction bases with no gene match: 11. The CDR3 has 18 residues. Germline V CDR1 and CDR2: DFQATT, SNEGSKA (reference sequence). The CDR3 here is CSASQLGTSGALTDTQYF. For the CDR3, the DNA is TGCAGTGCTAGTCAGCTCGGGACTAGCGGGGCCCTCACAGATACGCAGTATTTT.

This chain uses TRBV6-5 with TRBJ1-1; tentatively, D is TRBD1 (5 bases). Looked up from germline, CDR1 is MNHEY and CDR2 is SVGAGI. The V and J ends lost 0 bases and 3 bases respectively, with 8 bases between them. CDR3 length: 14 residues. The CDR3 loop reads CASSYSGGDTEAFF. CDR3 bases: TGTGCCAGCAGTTACTCGGGGGGGGACACTGAAGCTTTCTTT.

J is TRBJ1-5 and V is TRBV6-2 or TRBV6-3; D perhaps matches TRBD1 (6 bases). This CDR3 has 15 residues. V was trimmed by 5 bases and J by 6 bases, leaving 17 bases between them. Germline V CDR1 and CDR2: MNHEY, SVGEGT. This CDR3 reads CASSVRDKDGQPQHF. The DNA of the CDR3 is TGTGCCAGCAGTGTCCGGGACAAAGACGGTCAGCCCCAGCATTTT.

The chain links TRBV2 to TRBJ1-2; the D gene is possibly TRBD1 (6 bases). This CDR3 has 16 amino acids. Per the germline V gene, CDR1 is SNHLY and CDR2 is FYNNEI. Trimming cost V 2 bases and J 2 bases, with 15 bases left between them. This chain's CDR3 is CASSERGQRINYGYTF. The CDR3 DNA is TGTGCCAGCAGTGAACGCGGACAGCGGATAAACTATGGCTACACCTTC.

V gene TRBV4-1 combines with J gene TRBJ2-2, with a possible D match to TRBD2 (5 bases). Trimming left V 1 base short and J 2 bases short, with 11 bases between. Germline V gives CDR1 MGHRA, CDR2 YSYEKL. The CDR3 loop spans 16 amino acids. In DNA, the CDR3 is TGCGCCAGCAGCCAAGGGGTTAGCGAAAACACCGGGGAGCTGTTTTTT. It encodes CASSQGVSENTGELFF.

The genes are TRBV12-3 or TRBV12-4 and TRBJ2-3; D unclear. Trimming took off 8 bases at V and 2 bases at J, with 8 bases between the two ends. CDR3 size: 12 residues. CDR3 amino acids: CASLLNTDTQYF. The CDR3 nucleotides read TGTGCCAGCCTACTGAACACAGATACGCAGTATTTT.

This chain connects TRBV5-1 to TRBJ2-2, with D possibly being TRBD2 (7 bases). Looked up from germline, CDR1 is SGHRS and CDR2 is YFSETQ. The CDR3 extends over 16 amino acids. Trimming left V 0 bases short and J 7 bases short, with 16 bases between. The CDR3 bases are TGCGCCAGCAGCTTGGAAGTCGGGGGGCTCGACGGGGAGCTGTTTTTT. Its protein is CASSLEVGGLDGELFF.

CDR3 coding DNA: TGTGCCAGCAGCCACCTCTTTTGGACAGGGCACCGGGACCGGCCCCAGCATTTT. Amino acids: CASSHLFWTGHRDRPQHF. This chain connects TRBV3-1 (or the pseudogene TRBV3-2) to TRBJ1-5; 8 bases are a match to TRBD1. There are 18 residues in the CDR3. J lost 9 bases, V lost 3 bases, and 19 bases had no gene match. Per the germline V gene, CDR1 is LGHDT and CDR2 is YNNKEL (reference sequence).

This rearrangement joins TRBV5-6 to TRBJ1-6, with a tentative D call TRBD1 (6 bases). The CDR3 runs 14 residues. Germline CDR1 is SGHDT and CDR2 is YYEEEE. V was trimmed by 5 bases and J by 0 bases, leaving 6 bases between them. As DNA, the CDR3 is TGTGCCAGCAGGGGGGCCTCCTATAATTCACCCCTCCACTTT. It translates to CASRGASYNSPLHF. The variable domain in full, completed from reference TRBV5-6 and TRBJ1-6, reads DAGVTQSPTHLIKTRGQQVTLRCSPKSGHDTVSWYQQALGQGPQFIFQYYEEEERQRGNFPDRFSGHQFPNYSSELNVNALLLGDSALYLCASRGASYNSPLHFGNGTRLTVT.

DNA of the CDR3: TGTGCCCTTAGTATGGACAGAGACACCGGGGAGCTGTTTTTT. Its translation is CALSMDRDTGELFF. This chain links TRBV7-9 with TRBJ2-2; perhaps TRBD1 as D (6 bases). CDR1 and CDR2 from the germline V gene are SEHNR and FQNEAQ (reference sequence). CDR3 length equals 14 residues. Trimming cost V 11 bases and J 3 bases, with 16 bases left between them.

The CDR3 protein is CASSVQGRLKEAFF. The CDR3 bases are TGCGCCAGCAGCGTACAGGGACGGCTTAAAGAAGCTTTCTTT. The rearrangement joins TRBV5-1 to TRBJ1-1, with D possibly being TRBD1 (6 bases). V shed 4 bases and J shed 8 bases, with 18 bases lying between them. CDR3 length: 14 residues. Germline-derived CDR1 and CDR2 are SGHRS and YFSETQ.

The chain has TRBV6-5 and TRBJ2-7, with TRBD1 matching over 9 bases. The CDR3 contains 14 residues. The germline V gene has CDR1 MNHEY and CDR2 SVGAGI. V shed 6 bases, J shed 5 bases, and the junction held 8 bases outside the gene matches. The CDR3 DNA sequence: TGTGCCAGCAGACCCGGGACAGGGTCGGACGAGCAGTACTTC. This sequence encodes CASRPGTGSDEQYF.

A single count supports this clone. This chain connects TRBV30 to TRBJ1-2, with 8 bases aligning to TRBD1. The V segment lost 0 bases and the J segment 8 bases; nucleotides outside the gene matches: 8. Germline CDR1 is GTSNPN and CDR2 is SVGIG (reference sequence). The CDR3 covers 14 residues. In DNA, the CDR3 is TGTGCCTGGAGTGTACGAGGACAGGGTTCCGGCTACACCTTC. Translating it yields CAWSVRGQGSGYTF.

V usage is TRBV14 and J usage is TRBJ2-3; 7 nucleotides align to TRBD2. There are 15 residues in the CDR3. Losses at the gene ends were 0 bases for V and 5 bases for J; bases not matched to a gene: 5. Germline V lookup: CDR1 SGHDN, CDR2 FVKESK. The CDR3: CASSQELREGDTQYF. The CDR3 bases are TGTGCCAGCAGCCAAGAACTCAGGGAGGGAGATACGCAGTATTTT.

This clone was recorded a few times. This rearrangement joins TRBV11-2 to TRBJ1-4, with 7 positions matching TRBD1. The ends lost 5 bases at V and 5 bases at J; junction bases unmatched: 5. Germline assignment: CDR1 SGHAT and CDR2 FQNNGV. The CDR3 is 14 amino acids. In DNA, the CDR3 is TGTGCCAGCAGCCAGGGACAGAGAAATGAAAAACTGTTTTTT. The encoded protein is CASSQGQRNEKLFF.

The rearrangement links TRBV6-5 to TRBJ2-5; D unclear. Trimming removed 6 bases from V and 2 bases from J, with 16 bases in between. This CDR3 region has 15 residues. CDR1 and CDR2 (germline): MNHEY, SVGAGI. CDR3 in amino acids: CASSVNSRSQETQYF. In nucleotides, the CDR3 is TGTGCCAGCAGCGTCAACTCAAGGAGTCAAGAGACCCAGTACTTC.

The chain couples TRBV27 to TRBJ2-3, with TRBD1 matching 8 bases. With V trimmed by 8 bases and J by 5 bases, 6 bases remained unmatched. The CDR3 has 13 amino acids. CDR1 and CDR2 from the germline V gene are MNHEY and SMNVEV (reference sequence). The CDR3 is CASGPDRGDTQYF. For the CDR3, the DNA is TGTGCCAGCGGCCCCGACAGGGGAGATACGCAGTATTTT.

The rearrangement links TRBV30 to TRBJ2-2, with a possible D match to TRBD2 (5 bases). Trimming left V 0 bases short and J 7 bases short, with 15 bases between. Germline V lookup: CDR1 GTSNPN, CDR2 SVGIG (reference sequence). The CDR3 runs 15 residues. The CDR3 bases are TGTGCCTGGAGTGTACTGAGGGTTCGGGGCGGGGAGCTGTTTTTT. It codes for CAWSVLRVRGGELFF.

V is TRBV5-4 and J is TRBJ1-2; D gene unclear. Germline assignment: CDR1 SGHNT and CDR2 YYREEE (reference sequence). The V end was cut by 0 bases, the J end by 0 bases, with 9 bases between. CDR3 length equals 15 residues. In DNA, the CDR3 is TGTGCCAGCAGCTTGGGTCTAGGAACTAACTATGGCTACACCTTC. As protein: CASSLGLGTNYGYTF.

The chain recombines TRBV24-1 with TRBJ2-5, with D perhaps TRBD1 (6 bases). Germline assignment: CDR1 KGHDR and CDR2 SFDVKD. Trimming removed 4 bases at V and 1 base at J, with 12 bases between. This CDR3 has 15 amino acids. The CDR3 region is CATSESTGIQETQYF. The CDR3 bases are TGTGCCACCAGTGAGTCCACAGGGATCCAAGAGACCCAGTACTTC.

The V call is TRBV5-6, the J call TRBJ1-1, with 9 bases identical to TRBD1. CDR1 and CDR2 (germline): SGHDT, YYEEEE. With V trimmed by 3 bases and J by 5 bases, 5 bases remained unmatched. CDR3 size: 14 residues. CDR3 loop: CASSSTGGGTEAFF. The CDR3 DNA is TGTGCCAGCAGCTCGACAGGGGGAGGGACTGAAGCTTTCTTT.

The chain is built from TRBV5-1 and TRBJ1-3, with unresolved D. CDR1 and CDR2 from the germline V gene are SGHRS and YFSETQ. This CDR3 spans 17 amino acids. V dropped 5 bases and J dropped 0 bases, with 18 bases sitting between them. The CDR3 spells CASRLDRGPSSGNTIYF. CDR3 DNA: TGCGCCAGCAGACTGGACCGGGGTCCTAGCTCTGGAAACACCATATATTTT.

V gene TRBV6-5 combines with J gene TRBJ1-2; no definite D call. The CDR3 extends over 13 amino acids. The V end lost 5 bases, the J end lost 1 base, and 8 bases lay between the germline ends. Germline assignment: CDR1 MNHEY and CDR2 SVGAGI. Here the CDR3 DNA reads TGTGCCAGCAGTCGCGCGGGTAACTATGGCTACACCTTC. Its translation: CASSRAGNYGYTF.

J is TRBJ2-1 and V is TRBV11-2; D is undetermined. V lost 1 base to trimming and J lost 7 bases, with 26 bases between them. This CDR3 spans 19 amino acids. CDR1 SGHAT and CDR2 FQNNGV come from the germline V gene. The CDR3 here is CASSLVASSLILIMNEQFF. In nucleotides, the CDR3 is TGTGCCAGCAGCTTAGTCGCCTCTTCTTTAATACTAATCATGAATGAGCAGTTCTTC.

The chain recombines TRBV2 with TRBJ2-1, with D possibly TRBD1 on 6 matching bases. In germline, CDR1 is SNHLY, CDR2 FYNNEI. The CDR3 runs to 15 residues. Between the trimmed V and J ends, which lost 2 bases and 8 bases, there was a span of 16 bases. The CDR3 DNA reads TGTGCCAGCAGTGAATCGGGACGGACAGTGGATGAGCAGTTCTTC. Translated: CASSESGRTVDEQFF.

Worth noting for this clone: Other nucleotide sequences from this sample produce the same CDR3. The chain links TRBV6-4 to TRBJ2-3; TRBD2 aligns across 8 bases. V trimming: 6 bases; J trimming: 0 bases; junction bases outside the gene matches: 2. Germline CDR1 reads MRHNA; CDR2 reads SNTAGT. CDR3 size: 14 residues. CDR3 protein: CASSERGSTDTQYF. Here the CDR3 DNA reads TGTGCCAGCAGCGAGCGGGGGAGCACAGATACGCAGTATTTT.

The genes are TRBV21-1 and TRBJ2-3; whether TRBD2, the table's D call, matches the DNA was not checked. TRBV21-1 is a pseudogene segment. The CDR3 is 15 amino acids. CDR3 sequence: CASSSGRGCTDTQYF. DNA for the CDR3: TGTGCCAGCAGCTCCGGGCGGGGATGCACAGATACGCAGTATTTT.